These 8 T cell receptor beta chains came from one sample sequenced in a study of early stage breast cancer tumors. This table comes from immunoSEQ multiplex PCR, and its TCRdb copy is limited to in-frame clones, with some not included. This sample has about 24,000 clones; 65% to 75% occur once, and the top ten carry around 10%. Sequencing was performed on breast tumor tissue. These receptors were collected from a person in their sixties with breast cancer.

The chain combines TRBV19 with TRBJ1-1; 7 bases match TRBD1. With 9 bases clipped from V and 5 bases from J, the junction kept 9 bases outside the gene matches. Germline loops: CDR1 LNHDA, CDR2 SQIVND (reference sequence). CDR3 size: 13 residues. The CDR3 protein is CARKTGVRTEAFF. The DNA of the CDR3 is TGTGCCAGGAAAACAGGGGTAAGGACTGAAGCTTTCTTT.

This chain connects TRBV7-8 to TRBJ1-5; 9 bases align to TRBD1. CDR1 and CDR2 from the germline V gene are SGHVS and FQNEAQ. V was clipped by 5 bases and J by 3 bases; unmatched bases: 8. The length of the CDR3 is 16 residues. CDR3 protein: CASSVSGTGLNQPQHF. The CDR3 nucleotides are TGTGCCAGCAGCGTCTCCGGGACAGGGCTCAATCAGCCCCAGCATTTT.

The chain links TRBV27 to TRBJ1-5; 9 nucleotides align to TRBD1. CDR3 length equals 14 residues. V lost 5 bases to trimming and J lost 7 bases; unmatched junction nucleotides: 6. CDR1 MNHEY and CDR2 SMNVEV come from the germline V gene (reference sequence). The CDR3 bases are TGTGCCAGCAGTATAACAGGGGGCGAGCAGCCCCAGCATTTT. It is translated as CASSITGGEQPQHF.

V gene TRBV15 combines with J gene TRBJ2-1; possibly TRBD2 for D (5 bases). Germline V gene data show CDR1 as LNHNV and CDR2 as YYDKDF (reference sequence). V lost 0 bases and J 4 bases, leaving 10 bases between the germline ends. The CDR3 contains 15 residues. CDR3: CATSRDPGTYNEQFF. The CDR3 DNA is TGTGCCACCAGCAGAGATCCGGGAACGTACAATGAGCAGTTCTTC. Full variable domain (outside the CDR3, taken from reference TRBV15 and TRBJ2-1): DAMVIQNPRYQVTQFGKPVTLSCSQTLNHNVMYWYQQKSSQAPKLLFHYYDKDFNNEADTPDNFQSRRPNTSFCFLDIRSPGLGDTAMYLCATSRDPGTYNEQFFGPGTRLTVL.

The chain carries TRBV5-8 and TRBJ2-7; 8 positions agree with TRBD1. This CDR3 comprises 16 residues. J gave up 3 bases and V 4 bases, and 12 bases lay outside the gene matches. Germline V CDR1 and CDR2: SGHTS, YDEGEE. Here the CDR3 reads CASSPLRTGLNYEQYF. CDR3 DNA: TGTGCCAGCAGCCCCTTGAGGACAGGGTTAAACTACGAGCAGTACTTC.

CDR3 amino acids: CASSFAGQGNTEAFF. The CDR3 region has the DNA TGTGCCAGCAGTTTCGCCGGACAGGGAAATACTGAAGCTTTCTTT. This chain uses TRBV27 with TRBJ1-1; 8 bases match TRBD1. This CDR3 spans 15 amino acids. Germline values: CDR1 MNHEY, CDR2 SMNVEV (reference sequence). The ends lost 3 bases at V and 5 bases at J; junction bases unmatched: 8.

This clone appeared many times. V usage is TRBV7-8 and J usage is TRBJ2-3, with 15 nucleotides matching TRBD2. CDR1 is SGHVS and CDR2 is FQNEAQ in the germline V gene. The length of the CDR3 is 19 residues. V dropped 1 base and J dropped 2; count of bases not matched to a gene: 7. The CDR3 DNA follows: TGTGCCAGCAGCTTAGTACCGGGACTAGCGGGAGGTTACACAGATACGCAGTATTTT. Its translation: CASSLVPGLAGGYTDTQYF.

The V gene is TRBV6-5, the J gene TRBJ2-7; D gene uncertain. The length of the CDR3 is 11 residues. In germline, CDR1 is MNHEY, CDR2 SVGAGI. Trimming shortened V by 6 bases and J by 7 bases, and 10 bases separated the two germline ends. The CDR3 loop is CASRYLGEQYF. In nucleotides, the CDR3 is TGTGCCAGCAGATACCTCGGGGAGCAGTACTTC.